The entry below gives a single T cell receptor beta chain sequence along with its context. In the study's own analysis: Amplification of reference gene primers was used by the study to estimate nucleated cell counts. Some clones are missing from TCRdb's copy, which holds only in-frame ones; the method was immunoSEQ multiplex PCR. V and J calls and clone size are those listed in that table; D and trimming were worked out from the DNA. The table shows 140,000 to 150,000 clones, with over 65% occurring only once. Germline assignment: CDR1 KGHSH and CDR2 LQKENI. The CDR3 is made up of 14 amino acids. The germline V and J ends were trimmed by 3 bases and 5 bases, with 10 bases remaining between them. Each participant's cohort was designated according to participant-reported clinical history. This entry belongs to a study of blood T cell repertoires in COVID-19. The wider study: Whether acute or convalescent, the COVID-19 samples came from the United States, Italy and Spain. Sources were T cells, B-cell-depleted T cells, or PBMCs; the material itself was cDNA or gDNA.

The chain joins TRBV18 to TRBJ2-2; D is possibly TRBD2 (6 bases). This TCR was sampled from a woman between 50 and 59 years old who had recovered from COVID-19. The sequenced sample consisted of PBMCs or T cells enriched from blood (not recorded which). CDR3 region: CASSPLLATGELFF. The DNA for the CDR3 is TGTGCCAGCTCACCGTTACTAGCAACCGGGGAGCTGTTTTTT.